This TCR beta chain stems from a study of siplizumab effects on memory and regulatory T cells. The CDR3 consists of 14 residues. The V end lost 1 base, the J end lost 2 bases, and 8 bases lay between the germline ends. Germline CDR1 is MDHEN and CDR2 is SYDVKM. Sequenced by immunoSEQ multiplex PCR; TCRdb stores in-frame clones only, minus some. Of about 80,000 clones in the sample, 85% to 95% were seen once. The J gene is TRBJ2-5, the V gene TRBV28; D is ambiguous. The source material was CD8+ T cells sorted from blood. This sequence originates from a human donor in good health. The CDR3 reads CASSLYSLQETQYF. In DNA, the CDR3 is TGTGCCAGCAGTTTATACTCCTTACAAGAGACCCAGTACTTC.